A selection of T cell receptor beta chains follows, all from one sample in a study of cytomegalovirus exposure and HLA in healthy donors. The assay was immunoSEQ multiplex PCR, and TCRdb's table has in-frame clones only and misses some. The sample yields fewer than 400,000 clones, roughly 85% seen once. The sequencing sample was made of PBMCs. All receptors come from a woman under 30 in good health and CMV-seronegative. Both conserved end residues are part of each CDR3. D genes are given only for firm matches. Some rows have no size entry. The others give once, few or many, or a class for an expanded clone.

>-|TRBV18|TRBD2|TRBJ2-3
CASSPVAGGSTDTQYF
TGTGCCAGCTCACCAGTTGCGGGGGGGAGCACAGATACGCAGTATTTT
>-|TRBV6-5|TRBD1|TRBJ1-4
CASSSFDRGFEKLFF
TGTGCCAGCAGTTCCTTCGACAGGGGTTTTGAAAAACTGTTTTTT
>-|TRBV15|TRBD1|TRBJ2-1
CATSTGQPNNEQFF
TGTGCCACCAGCACGGGACAGCCAAACAATGAGCAGTTCTTC
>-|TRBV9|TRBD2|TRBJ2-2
CASGYGTSGTRTGELFF
TGTGCCAGCGGGTACGGGACTAGCGGAACGAGGACCGGGGAGCTGTTTTTT
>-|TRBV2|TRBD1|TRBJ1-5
CASSVRFGQGLSNQPQHF
TGTGCCAGCAGTGTTAGGTTTGGACAGGGATTAAGCAATCAGCCCCAGCATTTT
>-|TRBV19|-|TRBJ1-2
CASNVPGLGSYGYTF
TGTGCCAGTAACGTGCCAGGACTGGGGAGCTATGGCTACACCTTC
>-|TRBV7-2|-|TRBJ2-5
CASSLGILGREQETQYF
TGTGCCAGCAGCTTAGGGATCCTGGGACGGGAGCAAGAGACCCAGTACTTC
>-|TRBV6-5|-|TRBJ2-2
CASSYSLATGELFF
TGTGCCAGCAGTTACTCGTTAGCCACCGGGGAGCTGTTTTTT
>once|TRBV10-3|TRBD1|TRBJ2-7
CAISPGTGGDEQYF
TGTGCCATCAGTCCCGGGACAGGGGGCGACGAGCAGTACTTC
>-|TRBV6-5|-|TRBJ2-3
CASSYSSGRRTDTQYF
TGTGCCAGCAGTTACTCTTCCGGGAGACGCACAGATACGCAGTATTTT
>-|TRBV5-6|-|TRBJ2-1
CASSFIIVQGSSYNEQFF
TGTGCCAGCAGCTTTATTATTGTCCAAGGGAGCTCCTACAATGAGCAGTTCTTC
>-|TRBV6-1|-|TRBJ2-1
CASKKTASYNEQFF
TGTGCCAGCAAGAAGACAGCCTCCTACAATGAGCAGTTCTTC
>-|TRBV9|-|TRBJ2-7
CASSVGGDNSYEQYF
TGTGCCAGCAGCGTAGGTGGAGATAACTCCTACGAGCAGTACTTC
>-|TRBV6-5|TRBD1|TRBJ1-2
CASSRDRVHYGYTF
TGTGCCAGCAGTAGAGACAGGGTTCACTATGGCTACACCTTC
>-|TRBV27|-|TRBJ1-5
CASSLSGGQPQHF
TGTGCCAGCAGTTTATCCGGCGGCCAGCCCCAGCATTTT
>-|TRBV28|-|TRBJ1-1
CASSKPEAEAFF
TGTGCCAGCAGTAAACCGGAGGCTGAAGCTTTCTTT
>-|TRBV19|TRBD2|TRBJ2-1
CASSIAGASYNEQFF
TGTGCCAGTAGCATAGCGGGAGCCTCCTACAATGAGCAGTTCTTC
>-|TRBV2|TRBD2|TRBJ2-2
CASGGLAATGELFF
TGTGCCAGCGGGGGACTAGCTGCCACCGGGGAGCTGTTTTTT
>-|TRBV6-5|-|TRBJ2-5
CASSYRTGTQYF
TGTGCCAGCAGTTACCGAACGGGGACCCAGTACTTC
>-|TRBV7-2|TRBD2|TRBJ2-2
CASSQGTSSAGGELFF
TGTGCCAGCAGCCAAGGGACTAGCAGTGCGGGCGGGGAGCTGTTTTTT
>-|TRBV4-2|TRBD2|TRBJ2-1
CASSPTSGGEYNEQFF
TGTGCCAGCAGCCCTACTAGCGGGGGAGAGTACAATGAGCAGTTCTTC
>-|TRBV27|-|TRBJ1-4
CASSWGGTNEKLFF
TGTGCCAGCAGTTGGGGCGGAACTAATGAAAAACTGTTTTTT
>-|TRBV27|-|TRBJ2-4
CASSPLLLTGAGAKNIQYF
TGTGCCAGCAGCCCCCTCCTTCTAACAGGCGCAGGAGCCAAAAACATTCAGTACTTC
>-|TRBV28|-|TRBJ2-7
CASSVSGALFGGEQYF
TGTGCCAGCAGTGTATCGGGAGCGCTTTTCGGTGGCGAGCAGTACTTC
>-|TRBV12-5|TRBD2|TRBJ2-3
CASGLGLAEGDTQYF
TGTGCTAGTGGTTTGGGACTAGCCGAGGGGGATACGCAGTATTTT
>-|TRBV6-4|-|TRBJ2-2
CASSPGSTGELFF
TGTGCCAGCAGCCCCGGGAGCACCGGGGAGCTATTTTTT
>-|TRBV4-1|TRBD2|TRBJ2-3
CASSQAREGGTDTQYF
TGCGCCAGCAGCCAAGCGCGGGAGGGAGGCACAGATACGCAGTATTTT
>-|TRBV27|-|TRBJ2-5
CASSLQGHKETQYF
TGTGCCAGCAGTTTACAGGGACACAAAGAGACCCAGTACTTC
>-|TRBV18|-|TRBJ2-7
CASSPEGYLGLMQYF
TGTGCCAGCTCGCCAGAAGGCTACCTGGGGCTCATGCAGTACTTC
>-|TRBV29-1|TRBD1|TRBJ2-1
CSAMTGYEQFF
TGCAGCGCCATGACAGGGTATGAGCAGTTCTTC
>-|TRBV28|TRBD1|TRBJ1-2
CASSFGGTGRVGYTF
TGTGCCAGCAGTTTTGGCGGGACAGGCCGAGTTGGCTACACCTTC
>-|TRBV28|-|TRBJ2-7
CASSLRGKGGHEQYF
TGTGCCAGCAGTTTACGGGGTAAGGGCGGCCACGAGCAGTACTTC
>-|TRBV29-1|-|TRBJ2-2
CSVTSGGTGELFF
TGCAGCGTGACTAGTGGAGGCACCGGGGAGCTGTTTTTT
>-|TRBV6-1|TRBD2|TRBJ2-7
CASSIKAGGQEQYF
TGTGCCAGCAGCATTAAAGCGGGAGGGCAAGAGCAGTACTTC
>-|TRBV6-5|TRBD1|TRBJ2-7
CASGQVLSYEQYF
TGTGCCAGCGGACAGGTACTTTCCTACGAGCAGTACTTC
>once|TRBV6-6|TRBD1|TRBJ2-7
CASSPGQTYEQYF
TGTGCCAGCAGTCCGGGACAGACCTACGAGCAGTACTTC
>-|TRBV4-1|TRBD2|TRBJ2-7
CASCRLAGLSYEQYF
TGCGCCAGCTGCCGACTAGCGGGACTCTCCTACGAGCAGTACTTC
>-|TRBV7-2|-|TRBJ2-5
CASSQYQETQYF
TGTGCCAGCAGTCAGTACCAAGAGACCCAGTACTTC
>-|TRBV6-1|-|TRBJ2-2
CASSETWDNANTGELFF
TGTGCCAGCAGTGAAACTTGGGACAACGCGAACACCGGGGAGCTGTTTTTT
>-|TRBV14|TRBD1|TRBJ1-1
CASSQADRGTEAFF
TGTGCCAGCAGCCAGGCCGACAGGGGCACTGAAGCTTTCTTT